The 18 T cell receptor beta chains below all came from one sample that was sequenced in a study of T cell clonotyping in hematopoietic cell transplantation. The table came from immunoSEQ multiplex PCR; TCRdb's copy has only in-frame clones and leaves some out. The table has approximately 70,000 clones, around 94% seen once. Sequencing input: peripheral blood mononuclear cells. Receptor source: a man aged 45-65 years in good health. Some clones in this sample may be carry-over from other donors' samples.

The J gene is TRBJ2-5, the V gene TRBV7-3; D is ambiguous. Germline V gene sequence: CDR1 SGHTA, CDR2 FQGTGA. CDR3 length equals 13 residues. Trimming cost V 3 bases and J 5 bases, with 10 bases left between them. DNA for the CDR3: TGTGCCAGCAGCTTGATGGTCGCGGAGACCCAGTACTTC. This translates into CASSLMVAETQYF.

V usage is TRBV27 and J usage is TRBJ2-1; 8 bases agree with TRBD1. Losses at the gene ends were 6 bases for V and 4 bases for J; bases not matched to a gene: 8. The germline gives CDR1 MNHEY, CDR2 SMNVEV (reference sequence). This CDR3 contains 15 residues. The CDR3 region has the DNA TGTGCCAGCAGCAGAGGACAGGGTACTTACAATGAGCAGTTCTTC. It codes for CASSRGQGTYNEQFF.

V and J are TRBV28 and TRBJ2-3, with D perhaps matching TRBD1 or TRBD2 (5 bases each). The CDR3 has 21 residues. The germline V gene has CDR1 MDHEN and CDR2 SYDVKM. The V gene lost 3 bases and the J gene lost 2 bases, with 30 bases spanning the gap. The CDR3 spells CASSFIGRGRKKGGPTDTQYF. CDR3 bases: TGTGCCAGCAGTTTTATAGGTAGGGGTCGGAAAAAAGGAGGTCCCACAGATACGCAGTATTTT.

This chain uses TRBV9 with TRBJ1-5; D is ambiguous. CDR3 length: 13 amino acids. Trimming pared 0 bases from V and 6 bases from J, leaving 7 bases between. Germline CDR1 reads SGDLS; CDR2 reads YYNGEE. The CDR3 here is CASSVDGIQPQHF. The CDR3 nucleotides read TGTGCCAGCAGCGTAGACGGGATTCAGCCCCAGCATTTT.

The V call is TRBV6-5, the J call TRBJ2-5; TRBD1 matches at 8 bases. The CDR3 runs 15 residues. Germline CDR1 is MNHEY and CDR2 is SVGAGI. J gave up 5 bases and V 10 bases, and 15 bases lay outside the gene matches. This CDR3 reads CATRTRQGAGETQYF. CDR3 in DNA: TGTGCCACCCGTACCCGGCAGGGGGCCGGGGAGACCCAGTACTTC.

V usage is TRBV7-3 and J usage is TRBJ2-5, with D maybe TRBD2 (5 bases). This CDR3 region has 14 residues. The germline V and J ends were trimmed by 5 bases and 4 bases, with 14 bases remaining between them. The germline CDR1 and CDR2 sequences are SGHTA and FQGTGA. The CDR3 DNA is TGTGCCAGCAGCACCGGACTGAACCGAGAGACCCAGTACTTC. Its protein product is CASSTGLNRETQYF.

This sequence joins TRBV7-2 and TRBJ1-5; possible D gene TRBD1, 5 bases. Germline CDR1 reads SGHTA; CDR2 reads FQGNSA. CDR3 length equals 14 residues. The V end was cut by 2 bases, the J end by 7 bases, with 12 bases between. CDR3 DNA sequence: TGTGCCAGCAGCTTACAGGGAAGGGGACAGCCCCAGCATTTT. Amino acids: CASSLQGRGQPQHF.

The genes are TRBV6-1 and TRBJ1-3; D ambiguous. Germline loops: CDR1 MNHNS, CDR2 SASEGT. This CDR3 is 13 amino acids long. V was clipped by 7 bases and J by 0 bases, with 7 bases between them. CDR3: CASKMNSGNTIYF. The DNA of the CDR3 is TGTGCCAGCAAGATGAACTCTGGAAACACCATATATTTT.

The rearrangement uses TRBV7-6 and TRBJ2-5; either TRBD1 or TRBD2 may fit D (5 bases each). Trimming took off 2 bases at V and 7 bases at J, with 23 bases between the two ends. CDR1 is SGHVS, CDR2 FNYEAQ, per germline. The CDR3 covers 17 residues. The CDR3 DNA follows: TGTGCCAGCAGCTTACTGGCTCAGAGTGCCATTGGGGGGACCCAGTACTTC. The encoded protein is CASSLLAQSAIGGTQYF. Full variable domain (remainder filled in from reference TRBV7-6 and TRBJ2-5): GAGVSQSPRYKVTKRGQDVALRCDPISGHVSLYWYRQALGQGPEFLTYFNYEAQQDKSGLPNDRFSAERPEGSISTLTIQRTEQRDSAMYRCASSLLAQSAIGGTQYFGPGTRLLVL.

The rearrangement links TRBV6-5 to TRBJ2-1, with D possibly matching TRBD1 (5 bases). V shed 0 bases and J shed 5 bases, with 8 bases lying between them. CDR1 MNHEY and CDR2 SVGAGI come from the germline V gene. CDR3 size: 14 residues. DNA for the CDR3: TGTGCCAGCAGTTACTCGGGGCGGCACAATGAGCAGTTCTTC. It is translated as CASSYSGRHNEQFF.

The V gene is TRBV5-4, the J gene TRBJ2-3, with TRBD1 matching over 8 bases. V shed 2 bases, J shed 2 bases, and the junction held 7 bases outside the gene matches. The CDR3 is made up of 16 amino acids. Germline CDR1 is SGHNT and CDR2 is YYREEE (reference sequence). The DNA of the CDR3 is TGTGCCAGCAGCTTTACAGGGGGGCTTACCACAGATACGCAGTATTTT. The encoded protein is CASSFTGGLTTDTQYF. Full variable domain (remainder filled in from reference TRBV5-4 and TRBJ2-3): ETGVTQSPTHLIKTRGQQVTLRCSSQSGHNTVSWYQQALGQGPQFIFQYYREEENGRGNFPPRFSGLQFPNYSSELNVNALELDDSALYLCASSFTGGLTTDTQYFGPGTRLTVL.

The chain uses TRBV5-1 and TRBJ2-3; 15 nucleotides line up with TRBD2. CDR3 length: 19 residues. V lost 3 bases and J lost 0; bases outside the gene matches: 8. Germline V gene sequence: CDR1 SGHRS, CDR2 YFSETQ. CDR3 nucleotides: TGCGCCAGCAGCTGGACTAGCGGGGGGGTCAGGTCCAGCACAGATACGCAGTATTTT. Translating gives CASSWTSGGVRSSTDTQYF.

This sequence joins TRBV5-1 and TRBJ2-2, with no clear D. The V and J ends lost 4 bases and 7 bases respectively, with 14 bases between them. In germline, CDR1 is SGHRS, CDR2 YFSETQ. The CDR3 sequence is 14 residues long. CDR3 DNA: TGCGCCAGCAGCCTTCTAGTAAGGGACGGGGAGCTGTTTTTT. It yields the protein CASSLLVRDGELFF.

The CDR3 nucleotides read TGTGCCAGCTCACCACCCCCCACAGATACGCAGTATTTT. Encoded protein: CASSPPPTDTQYF. The rearrangement links TRBV18 to TRBJ2-3; D is uncertain. Trimming took off 0 bases at V and 2 bases at J, with 3 bases between the two ends. The CDR3 loop spans 13 amino acids. Germline V CDR1 and CDR2: KGHSH, LQKENI. Full variable domain (outside the CDR3, taken from reference TRBV18 and TRBJ2-3): NAGVMQNPRHLVRRRGQEARLRCSPMKGHSHVYWYRQLPEEGLKFMVYLQKENIIDESGMPKERFSAEFPKEGPSILRIQQVVRGDSAAYFCASSPPPTDTQYFGPGTRLTVL.

This chain connects TRBV4-3 to TRBJ2-2, with D possibly TRBD2 on 6 matching bases. The CDR3 totals 16 residues. V gave up 0 bases and J gave up 5 bases, with 13 bases separating them. The germline gives CDR1 LGHNA, CDR2 YSLEER. The CDR3 protein is CASSQDRNGRTGELFF. CDR3 DNA: TGCGCCAGCAGCCAAGATAGAAACGGGAGAACCGGGGAGCTGTTTTTT.

This chain joins TRBV15 and TRBJ1-4; TRBD1 aligns across 7 bases. V gave up 3 bases and J gave up 2 bases; unmatched junction bases: 6. The CDR3 consists of 16 residues. Germline loops: CDR1 LNHNV, CDR2 YYDKDF (reference sequence). The CDR3 DNA follows: TGTGCCACCAGCAGGAACCAGGGGGGTACTAATGAAAAACTGTTTTTT. This gives the protein CATSRNQGGTNEKLFF.

The V gene is TRBV28, the J gene TRBJ2-5, with a possible D match to TRBD2 (5 bases). The CDR3 runs 14 residues. V shed 5 bases and J shed 5 bases, with 15 bases lying between them. Germline V lookup: CDR1 MDHEN, CDR2 SYDVKM. The CDR3 is CASSRLPRVETQYF. CDR3 sequence (DNA): TGTGCCAGCAGTCGACTACCTAGGGTTGAGACCCAGTACTTC.

The chain links TRBV28 to TRBJ1-2; possibly TRBD1 for D (5 bases). With 2 bases removed from V and 8 bases from J, the gap between germline ends came to 12 bases. The germline gives CDR1 MDHEN, CDR2 SYDVKM. CDR3 length: 13 amino acids. CDR3 nucleotide sequence: TGTGCCAGCAGTTTACCCGGGGGAGACGGCTACACCTTC. Amino acids: CASSLPGGDGYTF.